This TCR beta chain was documented in a study of shared clonotypes between healthy human individuals. The CDR3 contains 19 residues. CDR1 and CDR2 (germline): MDHEN, SYDVKM. The ends lost 5 bases at V and 0 bases at J; junction bases unmatched: 16. Here immunoSEQ multiplex PCR was the method, and the copy in TCRdb shows in-frame clones only, minus some. The sample yields roughly 2,500,000 clones, under 95% seen once. The sequencing input was naive CD4+ T cells from PBMCs. Subset here: CD45RA+ positively selected. The chain has TRBV28 and TRBJ2-3; 8 nucleotides match TRBD2. The clonotype was recovered from a man aged 18 to 29 in good health. Some clones in this sample may be carry-over from other donors' samples. This CDR3 is CASSPMPGVASGSTDTQYF. The CDR3 DNA reads TGTGCCAGCAGTCCGATGCCGGGGGTGGCTAGCGGGAGCACAGATACGCAGTATTTT.